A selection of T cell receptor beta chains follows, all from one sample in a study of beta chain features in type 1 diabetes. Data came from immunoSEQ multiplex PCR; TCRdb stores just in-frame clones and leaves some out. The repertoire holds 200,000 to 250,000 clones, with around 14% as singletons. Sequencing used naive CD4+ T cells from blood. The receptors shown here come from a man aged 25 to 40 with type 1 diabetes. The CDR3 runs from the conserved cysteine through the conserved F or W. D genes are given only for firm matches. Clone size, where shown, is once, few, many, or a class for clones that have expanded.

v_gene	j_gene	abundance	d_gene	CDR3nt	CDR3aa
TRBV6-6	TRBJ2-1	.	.	TGTGCCAGCAGTCGCGATGGGGGCAGGAATGAGCAGTTCTTC	CASSRDGGRNEQFF
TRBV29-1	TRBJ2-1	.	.	TGCAGCGGCAAGACTATGGCGGAGCAGTTCTTC	CSGKTMAEQFF
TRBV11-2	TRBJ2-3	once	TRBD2	TGTGCCAGCAGCCCTGGACTAGCGGGAGCCGGAGATACGCAGTATTTT	CASSPGLAGAGDTQYF
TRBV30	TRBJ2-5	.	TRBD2	TGTGCCTGGAGTCGGCTAGCGGTTCAAGAGACCCAGTACTTC	CAWSRLAVQETQYF
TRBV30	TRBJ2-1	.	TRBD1	TGTGCCTGGAGTGCGGACAGGCTTAGGTACAATGAGCAGTTCTTC	CAWSADRLRYNEQFF
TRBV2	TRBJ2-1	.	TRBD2	TGTGCCAGCAGTCCGGGTAGCGGGAGGGCCACGTACAATGAGCAGTTCTTC	CASSPGSGRATYNEQFF
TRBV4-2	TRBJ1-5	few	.	TGTGCCAGCAGCCACAGAAATAGCAATCAGCCCCAGCATTTT	CASSHRNSNQPQHF
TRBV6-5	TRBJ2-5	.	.	TGTGCCAGCAAGGGGGAGACCCAGTACTTC	CASKGETQYF
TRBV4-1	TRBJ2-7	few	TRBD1	TGCGCCAGCAGCCAAAAAGGGGACAGGGCGATCTACGAGCAGTACTTC	CASSQKGDRAIYEQYF
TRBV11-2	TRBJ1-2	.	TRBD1	TGTGCCAGCCAGGGACAGAACTATGGCTACACCTTC	CASQGQNYGYTF
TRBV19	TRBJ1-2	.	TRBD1	TGTGCCAGTAGTATAGATTGGACAGGGCGGCACTATGGCTACACCTTC	CASSIDWTGRHYGYTF
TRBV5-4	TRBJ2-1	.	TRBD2	TGTGCCAGCAGCTTGGCGGGACTAGCCAGCGATGAGCAGTTCTTC	CASSLAGLASDEQFF
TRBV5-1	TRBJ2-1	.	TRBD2	TGCGCCAGCAGCGGGGGGGATCCGGGAAATGAGCAGTTCTTC	CASSGGDPGNEQFF
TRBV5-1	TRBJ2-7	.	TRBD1	TGCGCCAGCAGCAGCGGACGGGACAGGGTTACCTACGAGCAGTACTTC	CASSSGRDRVTYEQYF